The 14 T cell receptor beta chains below all came from one sample that was sequenced in a study of cytomegalovirus exposure and HLA in healthy donors. Amplification used 60 Vbeta primers and 13 Jbeta primers. Sequencing used immunoSEQ multiplex PCR; TCRdb keeps in-frame clones, though not all of them. The sample includes around 50,000 clones. The sample was PBMCs. Receptors were obtained from a male donor in good health and CMV-seronegative.

V is TRBV15 and J is TRBJ1-2, with 10 positions matching TRBD1. The CDR3 covers 14 residues. Germline V gives CDR1 LNHNV, CDR2 YYDKDF (reference sequence). J lost 3 bases, V lost 5 bases, and 3 bases had no gene match. The CDR3 coding sequence is TGTGCCACCAGCTTGGACAGGGGGGACTATGGCTACACCTTC. This sequence encodes CATSLDRGDYGYTF.

In regard to this clone: At one end, the junction sequence differs from germline, possibly due to a read error. The chain recombines TRBV29-1 with TRBJ1-2; D not certain. Germline lookup yields CDR1 SQVTM and CDR2 ANQGSEA. This CDR3 region has 12 residues. The CDR3 is CSAESANYGYTF. The DNA for the CDR3 is TGCAGCGCTGAATCAGCTAACTATGGCTACACCTTC. The entire variable domain, with the rest obtained from reference TRBV29-1 and TRBJ1-2, is as follows: SAVISQKPSRDICQRGTSLTIQCQVDSQVTMMFWYRQQPGQSLTLIATANQGSEATYESGFVIDKFPISRPNLTFSTLTVSNMSPEDSSIYLCSAESANYGYTFGSGTRLTVV.

The chain joins TRBV2 to TRBJ1-4; D remains ambiguous. This CDR3 has 16 amino acids. V was pared by 4 bases and J by 2 bases, with 14 bases between. Germline V lookup: CDR1 SNHLY, CDR2 FYNNEI. CDR3 nucleotide sequence: TGTGCCAGCAGTGCGTCTGCGGGCAGGACTAATGAAAAACTGTTTTTT. Translation gives CASSASAGRTNEKLFF.

The genes are TRBV30 and TRBJ2-3, with D unclear. The CDR3 is 14 residues long. Trimming shortened V by 1 base and J by 3 bases, and 11 bases separated the two germline ends. The V gene's germline CDR1 is GTSNPN and CDR2 SVGIG (reference sequence). CDR3 in DNA: TGTGCCTGGAGTGGGTTCCCCGGGACAGATACGCAGTATTTT. It encodes CAWSGFPGTDTQYF.

This rearrangement joins TRBV9 to TRBJ1-1; unclear D gene. CDR3 length: 14 residues. Looked up from germline, CDR1 is SGDLS and CDR2 is YYNGEE. V was shortened by 0 bases and J by 4 bases, with 10 bases between the two germline ends. CDR3 sequence reads: CASSVAGGSTEAFF. Here the CDR3 DNA reads TGTGCCAGCAGCGTAGCTGGAGGTTCCACTGAAGCTTTCTTT.

The J gene is TRBJ2-3, the V gene TRBV18; 7 bases are a match to TRBD1. The CDR3 totals 14 residues. Germline V CDR1 and CDR2: KGHSH, LQKENI. V lost 5 bases to trimming and J lost 6 bases; unmatched junction nucleotides: 8. CDR3 loop: CASSTRQGADTQYF. DNA of the CDR3: TGTGCCAGCTCAACTCGACAGGGTGCGGATACGCAGTATTTT.

The rearrangement joins TRBV6-5 to TRBJ1-2, with a weak D call TRBD1 (5 bases). This CDR3 is 14 amino acids long. V was cut by 7 bases and J by 4 bases, with 16 bases left in between. Germline-derived CDR1 and CDR2 are MNHEY and SVGAGI. CDR3 amino acids: CASTSSVGGYGYTF. The CDR3 DNA follows: TGTGCCAGCACCTCTTCAGTGGGGGGCTATGGCTACACCTTC.

The chain is built from TRBV7-9 and TRBJ2-2, with TRBD2 matching 13 bases. Trimming at V came to 3 bases and at J to 2 bases, leaving 3 bases not matched to a gene. The V gene's germline CDR1 is SEHNR and CDR2 FQNEAQ (reference sequence). This CDR3 contains 17 residues. The CDR3 bases are TGTGCCAGCAGCTTGGGACTAGCGGGGCTTAACACCGGGGAGCTGTTTTTT. Translating gives CASSLGLAGLNTGELFF.

The rearrangement links TRBV2 to TRBJ1-2; 9 nucleotides agree with TRBD1. The CDR3 loop spans 13 amino acids. With V trimmed by 8 bases and J by 5 bases, 6 bases remained unmatched. The germline gives CDR1 SNHLY, CDR2 FYNNEI. The CDR3: CASRGQGLYGYTF. The DNA for the CDR3 is TGTGCCAGCCGGGGACAGGGTCTTTATGGCTACACCTTC.

Concerning this clone: The same CDR3 arises from other DNA sequences in this sample as well. This rearrangement joins TRBV5-1 to TRBJ1-1; D remains unclear. Germline V CDR1 and CDR2: SGHRS, YFSETQ. Trimming shortened V by 1 base and J by 0 bases, and 4 bases separated the two germline ends. This CDR3 contains 13 residues. CDR3 nucleotide sequence: TGCGCCAGCAGCTTGACGGTGAACACTGAAGCTTTCTTT. This encodes CASSLTVNTEAFF.

The gene calls are TRBV6-5 and TRBJ2-5; 11 nucleotides line up with TRBD1. J lost 5 bases, V lost 5 bases, and 7 bases had no gene match. The CDR3 has 15 residues. The germline V gene has CDR1 MNHEY and CDR2 SVGAGI. CDR3 amino acids: CASSTDRGLRETQYF. The DNA for the CDR3 is TGTGCCAGCAGTACGGACAGGGGGCTCAGGGAGACCCAGTACTTC.

This chain joins TRBV5-8 and TRBJ1-2; 7 positions match TRBD1. Germline CDR1 is SGHTS and CDR2 is YDEGEE. The CDR3 totals 14 residues. The V gene end was trimmed by 0 bases and the J gene end by 7 bases; junction bases not matched to a gene: 6. The CDR3 region has the DNA TGTGCCAGCAGCTTGGGTCAGGGGGTCGGTGGCTACACCTTC. Its protein product is CASSLGQGVGGYTF.

J is TRBJ2-5 and V is TRBV15; D perhaps matches TRBD2 (6 bases). Germline CDR1 LNHNV, CDR2 YYDKDF (reference sequence). The V end was cut by 3 bases, the J end by 5 bases, with 13 bases between. CDR3 length: 14 amino acids. As DNA, the CDR3 is TGTGCCACCAGCAGGGGTGGGGGGATGGAGACCCAGTACTTC. Translating it yields CATSRGGGMETQYF.

Notes on this clone: Other DNA variants within this sample encode the same CDR3. The J gene is TRBJ1-1, the V gene TRBV6-1; TRBD1 is a possible D gene (5 bases). Germline CDR1 and CDR2: MNHNS and SASEGT. The CDR3 has 14 residues. V was pared by 1 base and J by 6 bases, with 12 bases between. CDR3 loop: CASSEGWTPSEAFF. The CDR3 DNA sequence: TGTGCCAGCAGTGAAGGCTGGACACCCTCTGAAGCTTTCTTT.